The 9 T cell receptor beta chains in this list originate from one sample, sequenced in a study of radiotherapy plus CTLA-4 blockade in lung cancer. Method: immunoSEQ multiplex PCR; TCRdb's copy keeps in-frame clones and lacks some. The table includes about 70,000 clones, around 80% detected once. The sample consisted of peripheral blood, taken from a patient treated with radiotherapy plus ipilimumab. These receptors all come from a human donor with non-small cell lung cancer who had a complete response to radiotherapy plus ipilimumab.

The V call is TRBV5-1, the J call TRBJ2-1, with 8 bases matching TRBD2. V trimming: 3 bases; J trimming: 4 bases; junction bases outside the gene matches: 15. The CDR3 length is 18 residues. Per the germline V gene, CDR1 is SGHRS and CDR2 is YFSETQ. CDR3 DNA: TGCGCCAGCAGCTCCCGGTTAGCGGGGTCGCATGTATACAATGAGCAGTTCTTC. Its translation: CASSSRLAGSHVYNEQFF.

This clone was detected only a few times. The chain joins TRBV6-5 to TRBJ2-7; weak D call: TRBD1 (5 bases). Germline V gene lookup returns CDR1 MNHEY and CDR2 SVGAGI. Between the trimmed V and J ends, which lost 6 bases and 0 bases, there was a span of 12 bases. This CDR3 is 14 amino acids long. The CDR3 coding sequence is TGTGCCAGCAGGCAGGGCGCTGACTCCTACGAGCAGTACTTC. It encodes CASRQGADSYEQYF.

The chain employs TRBV7-2 and TRBJ2-1; D is undetermined. The CDR3 has 12 amino acids. Looked up from germline, CDR1 is SGHTA and CDR2 is FQGNSA. Trimming took off 5 bases at V and 3 bases at J, with 5 bases between the two ends. The CDR3 nucleotides read TGTGCCAGCAGCCTTTACTACAATGAGCAGTTCTTC. Its translation: CASSLYYNEQFF.

This clone turned up a few times. The chain joins TRBV7-2 to TRBJ2-1; D unclear. CDR3 length: 11 amino acids. V lost 5 bases and J 5 bases, leaving 4 bases between the germline ends. Per the germline V gene, CDR1 is SGHTA and CDR2 is FQGNSA. CDR3 in amino acids: CASSPHNEQFF. For the CDR3, the DNA is TGTGCCAGCAGCCCACACAATGAGCAGTTCTTC.

This clone has a handful of counts. The chain uses TRBV19 and TRBJ1-4; D is unresolved. The CDR3 consists of 15 residues. In germline, CDR1 is LNHDA, CDR2 SQIVND (reference sequence). V dropped 3 bases and J dropped 4 bases, with 12 bases sitting between them. The CDR3, as DNA: TGTGCCAGTAGTATTGCGGGCGGTCGTAATGAAAAACTGTTTTTT. Its translation is CASSIAGGRNEKLFF.

V usage is TRBV6-1 and J usage is TRBJ1-3; D uncertain. Germline V CDR1 and CDR2: MNHNS, SASEGT. The CDR3 extends over 15 amino acids. V lost 3 bases to trimming and J lost 0 bases, with 9 bases between them. The CDR3 region has the DNA TGTGCCAGCAGTGATTGGGTAAACTCTGGAAACACCATATATTTT. Protein: CASSDWVNSGNTIYF.

The J gene is TRBJ1-1, the V gene TRBV30; unclear D gene. The germline V gene encodes CDR1 GTSNPN and CDR2 SVGIG (reference sequence). The CDR3 runs to 14 residues. Trimming left V 3 bases short and J 2 bases short, with 13 bases between. CDR3 sequence reads: CAWSPGRENTEAFF. The CDR3 coding sequence is TGTGCCTGGAGCCCCGGTCGGGAAAACACTGAAGCTTTCTTT. Variable domain in full (rest from reference TRBV30 and TRBJ1-1): SQTIHQWPATLVQPVGSPLSLECTVEGTSNPNLYWYRQAAGRGLQLLFYSVGIGQISSEVPQNLSASRPQDRQFILSSKKLLLSDSGFYLCAWSPGRENTEAFFGQGTRLTVV.

The chain is built from TRBV10-1 and TRBJ2-1, with 9 nucleotides matching TRBD2. The V segment lost 2 bases and the J segment 12 bases; nucleotides outside the gene matches: 2. CDR1 WNHNN and CDR2 SYGVQD come from the germline V gene (reference sequence). The CDR3 runs to 12 residues. The DNA of the CDR3 is TGCGCCAGCAGTGAGACGACTAGCGGGCAGTTCTTC. It specifies CASSETTSGQFF.

This clone was recorded only once. This chain connects TRBV4-1 to TRBJ1-1; D is unresolved. V gave up 2 bases and J gave up 0 bases, with 16 bases separating them. The CDR3 spans 17 residues. CDR1 and CDR2 (germline): MGHRA, YSYEKL. CDR3 loop: CASSQLFRGRLNTEAFF. CDR3 in DNA: TGCGCCAGCAGCCAACTTTTCCGCGGCAGATTGAACACTGAAGCTTTCTTT.